This is a list of T cell receptor beta chains from one sample in a study of OX40 agonist ivuxolimab in advanced cancers. TCRdb keeps only in-frame clones here, not all; method: immunoSEQ multiplex PCR. The table lists around 63,000 clones, approximately 90% of them singletons, with over 1% in the top ten. The sequencing used CD4+ or CD8+ T cells sorted from blood, collected in a trial of the OX40 agonist ivuxolimab. These receptors all stem from an adult with an advanced solid tumor such as melanoma, head and neck, liver or kidney cancer. Each CDR3 is given with its conserved first and last residue. D genes are given only for firm matches. The listing skips clone size in some rows; elsewhere it reads once, few, many or a size class.

clone_size j_call d_call v_call cdr3_aa cdr3_nt
NA TRBJ2-7 NA TRBV28 CASSRQTPGSYEQYF TGTGCCAGCAGTCGTCAGACCCCAGGATCCTACGAGCAGTACTTC
NA TRBJ1-5 NA TRBV4-2 CASSQELGQPQHF TGTGCCAGCAGCCAGGAGCTCGGTCAGCCCCAGCATTTT
NA TRBJ2-1 TRBD2 TRBV27 CASSLMGTSMDEQFF TGTGCCAGCAGTTTAATGGGGACTAGCATGGATGAGCAGTTCTTC
NA TRBJ2-3 NA TRBV19 CASSDERVLTDTQYF TGTGCCAGTAGTGACGAGCGGGTCCTCACAGATACGCAGTATTTT
NA TRBJ2-1 TRBD2 TRBV4-1 CASSQLTGGPLPYNEQFF TGCGCCAGCAGCCAATTGACGGGAGGGCCCTTACCGTACAATGAGCAGTTCTTC
once TRBJ1-5 TRBD1 TRBV19 CASSADRGTQPQHF TGTGCCAGTAGTGCTGACAGGGGGACTCAGCCCCAGCATTTT
NA TRBJ2-7 TRBD2 TRBV19 CASSMRAQVAGTYEQYF TGTGCCAGTAGTATGAGGGCCCAGGTAGCGGGGACCTACGAGCAGTACTTC
few TRBJ2-5 NA TRBV5-6 CASSSLETQYF TGTGCCAGCAGCTCTCTAGAGACCCAGTACTTC
NA TRBJ2-2 TRBD1 TRBV5-1 CAIGTANTGELFF TGCGCCATCGGGACAGCGAACACCGGGGAGCTGTTTTTT
NA TRBJ2-1 NA TRBV10-3 CACKANPSYNEQFF TGTGCCTGCAAAGCTAATCCTTCCTACAATGAGCAGTTCTTC
NA TRBJ2-7 TRBD1 TRBV5-1 CASSSSGQGGYEQYF TGCGCCAGCAGCTCGAGCGGACAGGGGGGCTACGAGCAGTACTTC
NA TRBJ1-1 NA TRBV19 CASSPRGRTGTEAFF TGTGCCAGTAGTCCCCGTGGTCGGACCGGGACTGAAGCTTTCTTT
NA TRBJ2-1 NA TRBV5-1 CASSLLVGYEQFF TGCGCCAGCAGCTTACTAGTGGGGTATGAGCAGTTCTTC
NA TRBJ2-3 TRBD2 TRBV6-5 CASNPAGRADTQYF TGTGCCAGCAATCCAGCGGGGAGGGCAGATACGCAGTATTTT
NA TRBJ2-3 NA TRBV1 CTSSHKILAGGIGDTQYF TGCACCAGCAGCCACAAAATTCTAGCGGGAGGGATCGGAGATACGCAGTATTTT
few TRBJ1-1 NA TRBV6-5 CASSYGGGGTEAFF TGTGCCAGCAGTTACGGAGGGGGGGGGACTGAAGCTTTCTTT
NA TRBJ2-3 TRBD2 TRBV7-3 CASSSGLAGGSSDTQYF TGTGCCAGCAGCTCGGGACTAGCGGGAGGGTCATCAGATACGCAGTATTTT
NA TRBJ2-5 NA TRBV28 CASSQRETQYF TGTGCCAGCAGTCAAAGGGAGACCCAGTACTTC
NA TRBJ1-2 NA TRBV5-6 CASSPGTTIGYTF TGTGCCAGCAGCCCCGGTACCACAATAGGCTACACCTTC
NA TRBJ2-2 NA TRBV23-1 CASSQSCTPNTGELFF TGCGCCAGCAGTCAATCGTGCACCCCGAACACCGGGGAGCTGTTTTTT
NA TRBJ1-3 NA TRBV9 CASSPRVEGPWGNTIYF TGTGCCAGCAGCCCTCGAGTAGAGGGACCGTGGGGAAACACCATATATTTT
once TRBJ1-5 NA TRBV7-8 CASSSSDSSNQPQHF TGTGCCAGCAGCTCCTCGGACAGTAGCAATCAGCCCCAGCATTTT
NA TRBJ2-5 TRBD1 TRBV6-6 CASSYSYQGQETQYF TGTGCCAGCAGTTACTCGTATCAGGGACAGGAGACCCAGTACTTC
NA TRBJ1-2 NA TRBV19 CASSIDGSYGYTF TGTGCCAGTAGTATAGACGGCAGCTATGGCTACACCTTC
NA TRBJ1-5 NA TRBV28 CASSFPNQPQHF TGTGCCAGCAGTTTCCCAAATCAGCCCCAGCATTTT
NA TRBJ1-4 NA TRBV5-1 CASSPGRAEKLFF TGCGCCAGCAGCCCCGGTCGGGCAGAAAAACTGTTTTTT
once TRBJ2-1 TRBD2 TRBV2 CASSVAGGRDEQFF TGTGCCAGCAGTGTAGCGGGAGGGAGGGATGAGCAGTTCTTC
once TRBJ2-2 NA TRBV4-1 CASSQVTANTGELFF TGCGCCAGCAGCCAAGTTACAGCCAACACCGGGGAGCTGTTTTTT